This T cell receptor beta chain was documented in a study of blood T cells in healthy people across ages. About the research overall: The template switching approach captured approximately one barcoded beta molecule for every two T cells. Study-level points and caveats: Compared with aged donors, long-lived donors showed fewer expanded clones, suggesting selection. With age, beta diversity per million T cells declined roughly linearly, significantly by 30 to 40.

V lost 0 bases and J 8 bases, leaving 10 bases between the germline ends. Per the germline V gene, CDR1 is SGHDN and CDR2 is FVKESK. The CDR3 contains 13 residues. On this clonotype itself: Its antigen is not identified.

A sample-barcoded 5' primer and a J-beta primer mix were used in a second PCR of roughly 6 to 12 cycles. Each of the cDNA molecules was tagged by a template-switch adaptor with 12 random nucleotides. TCRdb passed the 5' RACE reads through MiXCR, listing each CDR3 protein once. The sample has roughly 640,000 distinct CDR3 sequences, around 31% seen once; the top ten hold around a sixth. This chain connects TRBV14 to TRBJ1-2; D not certain. The sequence derives from an elderly woman in good health. What was sequenced was blood. The CDR3, as DNA: TGTGCCAGCAGCCAAGAATTACTGGAGGGCTACACCTTC. As protein: CASSQELLEGYTF.